This TCR beta chain was identified in a study of cytomegalovirus exposure and HLA in healthy donors. Study summary: Genetic ancestry analysis placed 81% of the 398 donors that were genotyped in the Caucasian-associated cluster.

Vbeta (60) and Jbeta (13) primers were used in the PCR. Clones were read by immunoSEQ multiplex PCR, and TCRdb kept only the in-frame ones, dropping some. The sample holds under 150,000 clones; about 77% are singletons and the top ten take approximately 1.2%. The CDR3 is made up of 15 amino acids. Germline loops: CDR1 MNHEY, CDR2 SMNVEV (reference sequence). While unrecorded immune exposures were likely, the donors were nominally healthy when sampled. This chain uses TRBV27 with TRBJ2-5; 7 bases are a match to TRBD2. The DNA end favors TRBJ2-7, so the J call may be wrong. The sample consisted of PBMCs. This receptor was obtained from a man aged 45-65 years in good health and CMV-seronegative. This CDR3 reads CASSFLAEGIYEQYF. The DNA for the CDR3 is TGTGCCAGCAGTTTCCTAGCGGAGGGGATCTACGAGCAGTACTTC.